Presented here are 24 T cell receptor beta chains from one specimen sequenced in a study of T cells in Graves' hyperthyroidism and ophthalmopathy. Amplification of TCR beta CDR3 regions used RNA as the template. The study used the HTBI primer set for a first-round RT-PCR of the TCR CDR3. TCRdb passed the multiplex PCR reads through MiXCR, listing each CDR3 protein once. The sample has about 560,000 distinct CDR3 sequences, roughly a sixth seen once. Sequenced input: blood. The source is a woman under 30 with Graves' hyperthyroidism.

The sample holds many counts of this clonotype. The chain couples TRBV5-1 to TRBJ1-2; 7 bases are shared with TRBD1. Trimming cost V 4 bases and J 5 bases; bases outside gene matches: 2. This CDR3 is 12 amino acids long. Germline-derived CDR1 and CDR2 are SGHRS and YFSETQ. In nucleotides, the CDR3 is TGCGCCAGCAGCGCGACAGGGTATGGCTACACCTTC. This gives the protein CASSATGYGYTF.

Ten or more counts support this clonotype. The rearrangement links TRBV5-6 to TRBJ2-7, with TRBD2 identical over 9 bases. After removal of 0 bases from V and 4 bases from J, the junction contained 5 bases not matched to a gene. CDR3 length: 15 amino acids. Germline assignment: CDR1 SGHDT and CDR2 YYEEEE. The CDR3 reads CASSLVGSGRYEQYF. The DNA for the CDR3 is TGTGCCAGCAGCTTGGTGGGTAGCGGGAGATACGAGCAGTACTTC.

In the case of this clonotype: Sequence at one end of the junction differs from germline and may be a read error. The rearrangement uses TRBV19 and TRBJ1-3, with a weak D call TRBD1 (5 bases). The germline gives CDR1 LNHDA, CDR2 SQIVND (reference sequence). CDR3 length: 16 amino acids. CDR3 loop: CASSTWRGSPGNTTYF. For the CDR3, the DNA is TGTGCCAGTAGTACATGGCGGGGGAGCCCTGGAAACACCACATATTTT.

The chain uses TRBV29-1 and TRBJ1-5, with D unclear. CDR1 and CDR2 (germline): SQVTM, ANQGSEA. V lost 0 bases and J lost 10, with 10 bases in between. The CDR3 sequence is 12 residues long. CDR3 nucleotides: TGCAGCGTTGAAGATAGTAAGGGACCCCAGCATTTT. Protein: CSVEDSKGPQHF.

CDR3 nucleotide sequence: TGTGCCAGTACTAATTGGGCGGACGAGCAGTACTTC. Protein: CASTNWADEQYF. The chain couples TRBV19 to TRBJ2-7; the D is unclear. The germline V gene encodes CDR1 LNHDA and CDR2 SQIVND (reference sequence). The germline V and J ends were trimmed by 7 bases and 5 bases, with 12 bases remaining between them. CDR3 size: 12 residues. Supplemented by reference TRBV19 and TRBJ2-7, the full variable domain reads DGGITQSPKYLFRKEGQNVTLSCEQNLNHDAMYWYRQDPGQGLRLIYYSQIVNDFQKGDIAEGYSVSREKKESFPLTVTSAQKNPTAFYLCASTNWADEQYFGPGTRLTVT.

This clonotype has more than one count but fewer than ten. The chain carries TRBV7-2 and TRBJ2-3; D not resolved. CDR1 is SGHTA and CDR2 is FQGNSA in the germline V gene. The CDR3 runs 12 residues. Trimming stripped 5 bases from V and 3 bases from J, with 6 bases between. CDR3 nucleotide sequence: TGTGCCAGCAGCCAAGAAACAGATACGCAGTATTTT. This gives the protein CASSQETDTQYF.

Many counts were recorded for this clonotype. The CDR3 sequence is CSADGQGNYEQYF. CDR3 nucleotides: TGCAGTGCCGACGGACAGGGTAACTACGAGCAGTACTTC. This sequence joins TRBV20-1 and TRBJ2-7, with TRBD1 matching 8 bases. In germline, CDR1 is DFQATT, CDR2 SNEGSKA (reference sequence). The CDR3 length is 13 residues. Trimming cost V 6 bases and J 3 bases; bases outside gene matches: 7.

This clonotype was observed once. The V call is TRBV19, the J call TRBJ1-2; TRBD1 matches 7 bases. V trimming: 7 bases; J trimming: 1 base; junction bases outside the gene matches: 6. Per germline, CDR1 LNHDA and CDR2 SQIVND (reference sequence). This CDR3 has 14 residues. CDR3 DNA: TGTGCCAGTACCCCCGGGACAGTTAACTATGGCTACACCTTC. Protein product: CASTPGTVNYGYTF.

This clonotype showed up just once. V gene TRBV6-6 combines with J gene TRBJ2-1; 11 nucleotides line up with TRBD2. V lost 0 bases, J lost 9 bases, and 7 bases stayed unmatched. This CDR3 comprises 16 residues. Germline V gives CDR1 MNHNY, CDR2 SVGAGI (reference sequence). The CDR3 here is CASSYSTGLAGPEQFF. The CDR3 DNA reads TGTGCCAGCAGTTACTCTACCGGACTAGCGGGTCCTGAGCAGTTCTTC.

Of note for this clonotype: Being one base from a much bigger clone, this may be a read error. The DNA of the CDR3 is TGTGCCAGCAGTTCAGGGGGGTTCGCTTTCTTT. It specifies CASSSGGFAFF. The J gene is TRBJ1-1, the V gene TRBV12-3 or TRBV12-4; TRBD1 matches at 7 bases. With V trimmed by 4 bases and J by 11 bases, 4 bases remained unmatched. The CDR3 is 11 residues long.

The rearrangement links TRBV29-1 to TRBJ1-3; a possible D gene is TRBD1 (5 bases). V was pared by 5 bases and J by 2 bases, with 10 bases between. The CDR3 sequence is 13 residues long. Germline CDR1 and CDR2: SQVTM and ANQGSEA. CDR3 sequence (DNA): TGCAGCGTTTTACAGGTTGCTGGAAACACCATATATTTT. Translated, it gives CSVLQVAGNTIYF.

The sample holds many counts of this clonotype. The chain combines TRBV28 with TRBJ1-2; 10 bases align to TRBD1. Germline-derived CDR1 and CDR2 are MDHEN and SYDVKM. The CDR3 has 14 amino acids. With V trimmed by 5 bases and J by 8 bases, 8 bases remained unmatched. CDR3 in amino acids: CASSADRGLRGYTF. The CDR3 DNA follows: TGTGCCAGCAGTGCCGACAGGGGGCTCAGAGGCTACACCTTC.

This clonotype was recorded at least ten times. The rearrangement joins TRBV5-1 to TRBJ2-7; 13 positions agree with TRBD2. Germline V gene data show CDR1 as SGHRS and CDR2 as YFSETQ. The length of the CDR3 is 15 residues. V gave up 2 bases and J gave up 5 bases; unmatched junction bases: 4. Written as DNA, the CDR3 is TGCGCCAGCAGCTTACTAGCGGGAGGGCCCGACGAGCAGTACTTC. It is translated as CASSLLAGGPDEQYF.

This clonotype has just a few counts. The CDR3 nucleotides read TGTGCCAGCAGTGAAGCAAGAAGGGTCGAGCAGTACTTC. It codes for CASSEARRVEQYF. The chain uses TRBV6-1 and TRBJ2-7; D not resolved. Trimming left V 0 bases short and J 6 bases short, with 9 bases between. Germline V gene lookup returns CDR1 MNHNS and CDR2 SASEGT. The CDR3 sequence is 13 residues long.

Comment on this clonotype: At one of its ends the junction is not consistent with the germline gene, which may arise from a read error. The gene calls are TRBV4-2 and TRBJ2-5; D possibly corresponds to TRBD1 (5 bases). CDR3 size: 14 residues. Germline V CDR1 and CDR2: LGHNA, YNFKEQ. The CDR3 here is CASGQETDQETQYF. The CDR3 bases are TGTGCCAGCGGCCAAGAGACAGACCAAGAGACCCAGTACTTC.

V and J are TRBV5-1 and TRBJ2-7, with TRBD2 matching 11 bases. The germline gives CDR1 SGHRS, CDR2 YFSETQ. V lost 4 bases and J lost 3; bases outside the gene matches: 6. The length of the CDR3 is 15 residues. The CDR3 sequence: CASSSTSGRSYEQYF. The CDR3 nucleotides read TGCGCCAGCAGCAGTACTAGCGGGAGAAGCTACGAGCAGTACTTC.

This clonotype was observed at least ten times. The gene calls are TRBV13 and TRBJ2-3; 13 bases agree with TRBD2. The CDR3 contains 14 residues. The junction had 3 bases not matched to a gene; V was cut back by 8 bases and J by 4 bases. The germline CDR1 and CDR2 sequences are PRHDT and FYEKMQ (reference sequence). The CDR3 here is CASAGLAGADTQYF. CDR3 DNA: TGTGCCAGCGCCGGACTAGCGGGAGCAGATACGCAGTATTTT.

J is TRBJ2-3 and V is TRBV20-1; D may be TRBD2 (6 bases). Trimming removed 6 bases at V and 2 bases at J, with 15 bases between. CDR1 is DFQATT and CDR2 is SNEGSKA in the germline V gene (reference sequence). CDR3 length: 14 amino acids. In DNA, the CDR3 is TGCAGTGCCAACGTCGCTAGCGCCACAGATACGCAGTATTTT. Translation: CSANVASATDTQYF.

This clonotype came up many times. The chain uses TRBV28 and TRBJ2-7; D not certain. V lost 3 bases, J lost 0 bases, and 21 bases lay in between. Germline V CDR1 and CDR2: MDHEN, SYDVKM. The CDR3 has 18 residues. The CDR3 sequence: CASSFRGFGRDRSYEQYF. The CDR3 bases are TGTGCCAGCAGTTTTCGAGGTTTCGGGCGCGATCGCTCCTACGAGCAGTACTTC.

Ten or more counts support this clonotype. This chain joins TRBV5-5 and TRBJ2-3; D unresolved. V was shortened by 1 base and J by 5 bases, with 5 bases between the two germline ends. The CDR3 runs to 12 residues. CDR1 and CDR2 (germline): SGHKS, YYEKEE (reference sequence). DNA of the CDR3: TGTGCCAGCAGCTTGATGGAAGATACGCAGTATTTT. As protein: CASSLMEDTQYF.

This clonotype was counted only a few times. The chain recombines TRBV29-1 with TRBJ1-2; 8 bases agree with TRBD1. The length of the CDR3 is 15 residues. Germline V gene data show CDR1 as SQVTM and CDR2 as ANQGSEA. Unmatched junction bases numbered 14, after V lost 7 bases and J lost 4 bases. CDR3 residues: CSALSWDRTLYGYTF. The CDR3 DNA sequence: TGCAGCGCCCTGTCTTGGGACAGGACTCTCTATGGCTACACCTTC. Full variable domain (outside the CDR3, taken from reference TRBV29-1 and TRBJ1-2): SAVISQKPSRDICQRGTSLTIQCQVDSQVTMMFWYRQQPGQSLTLIATANQGSEATYESGFVIDKFPISRPNLTFSTLTVSNMSPEDSSIYLCSALSWDRTLYGYTFGSGTRLTVV.

The table lists this clonotype with a count of one. V gene TRBV30 combines with J gene TRBJ2-1; 13 nucleotides line up with TRBD2. The CDR3 is made up of 15 amino acids. Per the germline V gene, CDR1 is GTSNPN and CDR2 is SVGIG (reference sequence). Losses at the gene ends were 3 bases for V and 6 bases for J; bases not matched to a gene: 5. This CDR3 is CAWRPGLAGSNEQFF. The CDR3 DNA is TGTGCCTGGAGGCCGGGACTAGCGGGATCCAATGAGCAGTTCTTC.

The sample holds many counts of this clonotype. The rearrangement joins TRBV7-6 to TRBJ2-1; 13 nucleotides match TRBD2. Trimming at V came to 6 bases and at J to 8 bases, leaving 16 bases not matched to a gene. There are 18 residues in the CDR3. Germline V gives CDR1 SGHVS, CDR2 FNYEAQ. CDR3 residues: CASSRRTSGGLSRDEQFF. The CDR3 DNA is TGTGCCAGCAGTCGGCGGACTAGCGGGGGACTCTCTAGGGATGAGCAGTTCTTC.

The J gene is TRBJ2-3, the V gene TRBV19, with 8 nucleotides matching TRBD2. The CDR3 loop spans 13 amino acids. The V gene end was trimmed by 4 bases and the J gene end by 4 bases; junction bases not matched to a gene: 1. Germline values: CDR1 LNHDA, CDR2 SQIVND (reference sequence). As DNA, the CDR3 is TGTGCCAGTAGTAAGACTAGCGCAGATACGCAGTATTTT. It yields the protein CASSKTSADTQYF.